A single sample gave rise to the 22 T cell receptor beta chains below, sequenced in a study of vaccination and CD4 T cells after COVID-19. Antigens of these TCRs are unknown. Treatment indicated: approximately 9-day PBMC culture with coronavirus spike peptide pools or control peptides (ViraFEST assay). One should note that the unexposed donor's CD4+ T cells were collected before the COVID-19 pandemic (2011-2018). An Oncomine TCR Beta short-read assay was used to sequence the DNA from cultured CD4+ T cells. Each CDR3 protein gets one entry after TCRdb re-called the PCR reads with MiXCR. The table has approximately 5,000 distinct CDR3 sequences, under 40% seen once. The sample comprised CD4+ T cells from blood, cultured in vitro. The receptors here all came from a human donor in good health.

This clonotype rates as hyperexpanded. V gene TRBV27 combines with J gene TRBJ2-3, with TRBD1 matching 8 bases. Germline lookup yields CDR1 MNHEY and CDR2 SMNVEV (reference sequence). The V segment lost 5 bases and the J segment 3 bases; nucleotides outside the gene matches: 13. This CDR3 is 17 amino acids long. The CDR3 loop is CASSELKRRQGTDTQYF. The CDR3 bases are TGTGCCAGCAGTGAATTGAAGCGCCGACAGGGGACAGATACGCAGTATTTT.

The rearrangement joins TRBV2 to TRBJ1-4, with no clear D. CDR1 SNHLY and CDR2 FYNNEI come from the germline V gene. There are 11 residues in the CDR3. V lost 1 base to trimming and J lost 8 bases, with 2 bases between them. The CDR3 spells CASSEEEKLFF. The CDR3 coding sequence is TGTGCCAGCAGTGAAGAGGAAAAACTGTTTTTT.

The rearrangement uses TRBV7-8 and TRBJ1-1; D gene unclear. The CDR3 has 13 residues. The germline V and J ends were trimmed by 2 bases and 8 bases, with 12 bases remaining between them. Germline V CDR1 and CDR2: SGHVS, FQNEAQ. DNA of the CDR3: TGTGCCAGCAGCTTAAAGTTGGGGTGGGAAGCTTTCTTT. It yields the protein CASSLKLGWEAFF.

The chain has TRBV12-3 or TRBV12-4 and TRBJ1-1; perhaps TRBD1 as D (5 bases). With 1 base removed from V and 6 bases from J, the gap between germline ends came to 12 bases. CDR3 length: 14 residues. CDR3 region: CASSLDGGTSEAFF. As DNA, the CDR3 is TGTGCCAGCAGTTTAGATGGGGGGACTTCTGAAGCTTTCTTT.

This sequence joins TRBV19 and TRBJ2-2; TRBD2 aligns across 8 bases. J gave up 5 bases and V 3 bases, and 8 bases lay outside the gene matches. CDR1 is LNHDA, CDR2 SQIVND, per germline (reference sequence). The CDR3 extends over 16 amino acids. This CDR3 is CASSIEVAGFTGELFF. The CDR3 DNA is TGTGCCAGTAGTATTGAGGTAGCGGGGTTTACCGGGGAGCTGTTTTTT.

V and J are TRBV7-2 and TRBJ1-2; possible D gene TRBD1, 5 bases. This CDR3 contains 14 residues. CDR1 is SGHTA, CDR2 FQGNSA, per germline. Trimming shortened V by 11 bases and J by 0 bases, and 16 bases separated the two germline ends. CDR3 sequence reads: CASSGDRANYGYTF. CDR3 DNA sequence: TGTGCCTCTTCGGGGGATCGAGCTAACTATGGCTACACCTTC.

This clonotype is medium-sized (0.01 to 0.1%) by share. The chain recombines TRBV30 with TRBJ1-2; 9 bases match TRBD1. Trimming removed 2 bases from V and 8 bases from J; junction bases left unmatched: 3. The CDR3 is 12 residues long. Germline CDR1 GTSNPN, CDR2 SVGIG (reference sequence). The CDR3 sequence is CAWSRDREGYTF. Here the CDR3 DNA reads TGTGCCTGGAGTCGGGACAGGGAGGGCTACACCTTC.

This chain joins TRBV10-1 and TRBJ2-6, with D maybe TRBD1 (5 bases). Germline-derived CDR1 and CDR2 are WNHNN and SYGVQD (reference sequence). V was pared by 3 bases and J by 1 base, with 7 bases between. CDR3 length: 15 residues. CDR3 DNA: TGCGCCAGCAGTGAAGGGGAATCTGGGGCCAACGTCCTGACTTTC. Translation gives CASSEGESGANVLTF.

This clonotype is termed hyperexpanded. The chain combines TRBV30 with TRBJ1-2, with D unresolved. Germline assignment: CDR1 GTSNPN and CDR2 SVGIG (reference sequence). The CDR3 loop spans 13 amino acids. Trimming took 0 bases from V and 2 from J, leaving 7 bases between them. The CDR3 loop reads CAWSVQANYGYTF. CDR3 DNA sequence: TGTGCCTGGAGTGTACAAGCAAACTATGGCTACACCTTC.

V gene TRBV6-2 or TRBV6-3 combines with J gene TRBJ1-2; D possibly corresponds to TRBD1 (6 bases). CDR1 is MNHEY and CDR2 is SVGEGT in the germline V gene. V gave up 4 bases and J gave up 4 bases, with 13 bases separating them. The CDR3 is 14 amino acids. In DNA form, the CDR3 reads TGTGCCAGCAGTTCGAACAGGGCCCTCTATGGCTACACCTTC. It codes for CASSSNRALYGYTF.

The chain couples TRBV9 to TRBJ2-7; D is unclear. Trimming shortened V by 2 bases and J by 6 bases, and 18 bases separated the two germline ends. CDR1 and CDR2 (germline): SGDLS, YYNGEE. The CDR3 is 15 residues long. The CDR3 sequence: CASSVGIGRDGEQYF. CDR3 DNA: TGTGCCAGCAGCGTGGGAATAGGTAGGGATGGCGAGCAGTACTTC.

Written as DNA, the CDR3 is TGTGCCAGTAGTCTGATAGGCTACAGGGGGAATGAAGACTATGGCTACACCTTC. Amino acids: CASSLIGYRGNEDYGYTF. The V gene is TRBV19, the J gene TRBJ1-2, with 8 bases fitting TRBD1. This CDR3 is built from 18 residues. V was pared by 5 bases and J by 3 bases, with 17 bases of the junction left unmatched. The germline gives CDR1 LNHDA, CDR2 SQIVND (reference sequence).

This clonotype was observed a handful of times. This chain uses TRBV6-5 with TRBJ1-2; TRBD1 agrees at 10 bases. The CDR3 covers 14 residues. Trimming cost V 2 bases and J 3 bases; bases outside gene matches: 0. Germline values: CDR1 MNHEY, CDR2 SVGAGI. CDR3 in amino acids: CASSYGTGDYGYTF. The CDR3 nucleotides read TGTGCCAGCAGTTACGGGACAGGGGACTATGGCTACACCTTC.

CDR3 protein: CASSLDRDTEAFF. The CDR3 nucleotides are TGTGCCAGCAGCTTAGATCGAGACACTGAAGCTTTCTTT. The rearrangement links TRBV7-9 to TRBJ1-1; D unresolved. From germline, CDR1 is SEHNR and CDR2 FQNEAQ (reference sequence). Trimming removed 1 base from V and 3 bases from J, with 6 bases in between. CDR3 length: 13 residues. The variable domain in full, completed from reference TRBV7-9 and TRBJ1-1, reads DTGVSQNPRHKITKRGQNVTFRCDPISEHNRLYWYRQTLGQGPEFLTYFQNEAQLEKSRLLSDRFSAERPKGSFSTLEIQRTEQGDSAMYLCASSLDRDTEAFFGQGTRLTVV.

CDR3 bases: TGTGCCAGCAGCCAAGCCTTAAGAGCCTACGAGCAGTACTTC. Translation gives CASSQALRAYEQYF. The chain links TRBV5-4 to TRBJ2-7, with D uncertain. V lost 4 bases and J 2 bases, leaving 13 bases between the germline ends. CDR3 length: 14 residues. Looked up from germline, CDR1 is SGHNT and CDR2 is YYREEE (reference sequence).

The V gene is TRBV6-1, the J gene TRBJ2-2, with D maybe TRBD1 (5 bases). CDR1 is MNHNS and CDR2 is SASEGT in the germline V gene. V lost 5 bases to trimming and J lost 4 bases, with 14 bases between them. The CDR3 runs to 15 residues. CDR3 region: CASSKPSGSTGELFF. The CDR3 DNA reads TGTGCCAGCAGTAAACCCTCAGGGTCCACCGGGGAGCTGTTTTTT.

J is TRBJ2-7 and V is TRBV10-3; possible D gene TRBD1, 6 bases. The germline V gene encodes CDR1 ENHRY and CDR2 SYGVKD. There are 15 residues in the CDR3. Trimming left V 5 bases short and J 2 bases short, with 16 bases between. The DNA for the CDR3 is TGTGCCATCAGTTCATCCCGGGACACAACCTACGAGCAGTACTTC. This codes for CAISSSRDTTYEQYF.

The chain employs TRBV20-1 and TRBJ2-5; possibly TRBD2 for D (6 bases). The CDR3 covers 16 residues. The V gene's germline CDR1 is DFQATT and CDR2 SNEGSKA (reference sequence). Between the trimmed V and J ends, which lost 1 base and 5 bases, there was a span of 20 bases. CDR3 sequence: CSARGAWAGTRETQYF. The DNA for the CDR3 is TGCAGTGCTAGAGGTGCCTGGGCGGGGACCCGGGAGACCCAGTACTTC.

This clonotype turned up a few times. The rearrangement uses TRBV6-5 and TRBJ1-2; D might be TRBD1 (6 bases). The CDR3 consists of 13 residues. V was clipped by 4 bases and J by 3 bases, with 9 bases between them. Germline lookup yields CDR1 MNHEY and CDR2 SVGAGI. CDR3 amino acids: CASSLQGDYGYTF. The CDR3 DNA is TGTGCCAGCAGTTTACAGGGAGACTATGGCTACACCTTC.

This clonotype was found a few times. This chain connects TRBV20-1 to TRBJ2-7; 7 bases line up with TRBD2. V shed 4 bases and J 7 bases; nucleotides not matched to a gene: 10. CDR1 and CDR2 (germline): DFQATT, SNEGSKA (reference sequence). The CDR3 runs 13 residues. The CDR3 DNA reads as TGCAGTGCTAAGGGAGGGGCCGTAAGGGAGCAGTACTTC. It yields the protein CSAKGGAVREQYF.

The sample holds a few counts of this clonotype. This chain links TRBV20-1 with TRBJ2-3, with 11 bases identical to TRBD2. Germline loops: CDR1 DFQATT, CDR2 SNEGSKA (reference sequence). This CDR3 spans 14 amino acids. V lost 5 bases and J lost 3; bases outside the gene matches: 4. The CDR3 sequence is CSAPGTSGTDTQYF. In DNA, the CDR3 is TGCAGTGCTCCCGGGACTAGCGGAACAGATACGCAGTATTTT.

This clonotype is large (0.1 to 1%) within its sample. The chain carries TRBV15 and TRBJ2-2; D gene unclear. Germline V gives CDR1 LNHNV, CDR2 YYDKDF (reference sequence). The CDR3 length is 12 residues. V lost 0 bases to trimming and J lost 8 bases, with 4 bases between them. Here the CDR3 DNA reads TGTGCCACCAGCAGAGATTGGGGGGAGCTGTTTTTT. Translated, it gives CATSRDWGELFF.